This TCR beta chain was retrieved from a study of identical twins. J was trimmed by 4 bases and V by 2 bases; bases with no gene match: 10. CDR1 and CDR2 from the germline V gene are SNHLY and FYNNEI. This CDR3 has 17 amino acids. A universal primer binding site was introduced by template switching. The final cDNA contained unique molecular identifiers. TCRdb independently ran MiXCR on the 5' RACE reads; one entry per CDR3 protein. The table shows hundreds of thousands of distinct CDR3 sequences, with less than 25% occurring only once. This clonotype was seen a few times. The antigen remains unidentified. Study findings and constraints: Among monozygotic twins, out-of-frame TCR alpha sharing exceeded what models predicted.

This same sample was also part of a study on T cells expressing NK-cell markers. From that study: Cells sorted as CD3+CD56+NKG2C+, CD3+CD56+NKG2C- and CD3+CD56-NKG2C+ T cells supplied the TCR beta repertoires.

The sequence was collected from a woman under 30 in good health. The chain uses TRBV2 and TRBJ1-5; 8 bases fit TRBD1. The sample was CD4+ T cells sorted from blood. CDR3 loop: CASSEYGGQVRNQPQHF. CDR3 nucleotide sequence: TGTGCCAGCAGTGAATACGGGGGACAGGTTAGGAATCAGCCCCAGCATTTT.